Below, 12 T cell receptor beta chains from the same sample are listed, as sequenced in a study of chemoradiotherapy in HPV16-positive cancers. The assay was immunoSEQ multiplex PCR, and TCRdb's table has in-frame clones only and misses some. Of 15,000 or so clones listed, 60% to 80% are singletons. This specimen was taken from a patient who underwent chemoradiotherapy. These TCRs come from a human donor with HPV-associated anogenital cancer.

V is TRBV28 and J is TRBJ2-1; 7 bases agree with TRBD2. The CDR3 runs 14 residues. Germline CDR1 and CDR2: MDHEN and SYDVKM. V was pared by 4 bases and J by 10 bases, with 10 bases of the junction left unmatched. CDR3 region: CASSSGLRVNEQFF. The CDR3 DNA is TGTGCCAGCAGTTCGGGACTACGTGTGAACGAGCAGTTCTTC.

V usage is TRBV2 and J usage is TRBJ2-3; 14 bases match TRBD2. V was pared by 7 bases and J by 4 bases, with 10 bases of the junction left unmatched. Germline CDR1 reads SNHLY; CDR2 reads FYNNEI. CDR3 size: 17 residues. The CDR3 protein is CASTPFQTSGGADTQYF. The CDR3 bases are TGTGCCAGCACTCCATTTCAGACTAGCGGGGGGGCAGATACGCAGTATTTT.

The CDR3 sequence: CASSLTGPNEKLFF. Here the CDR3 DNA reads TGCGCCAGCAGCCTGACAGGTCCGAATGAAAAACTGTTTTTT. This chain joins TRBV5-1 and TRBJ1-4; maybe TRBD1 (6 bases). The CDR3 runs to 14 residues. V was clipped by 4 bases and J by 5 bases, with 12 bases between them. From germline, CDR1 is SGHRS and CDR2 YFSETQ.

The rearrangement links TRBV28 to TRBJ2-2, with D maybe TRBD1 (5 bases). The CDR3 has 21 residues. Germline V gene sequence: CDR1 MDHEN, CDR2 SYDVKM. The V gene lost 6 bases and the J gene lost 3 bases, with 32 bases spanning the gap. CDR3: CASSSHRPFFTLDKDTGELFF. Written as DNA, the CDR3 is TGTGCCAGCAGCTCCCACAGGCCGTTTTTCACCCTGGATAAAGACACCGGGGAGCTGTTTTTT.

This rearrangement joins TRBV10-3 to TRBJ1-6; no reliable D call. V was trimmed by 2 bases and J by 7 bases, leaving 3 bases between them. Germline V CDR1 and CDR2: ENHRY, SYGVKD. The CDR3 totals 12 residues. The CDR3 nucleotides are TGTGCCATCAGTGAGGAGAATTCACCCCTCCACTTT. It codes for CAISEENSPLHF.

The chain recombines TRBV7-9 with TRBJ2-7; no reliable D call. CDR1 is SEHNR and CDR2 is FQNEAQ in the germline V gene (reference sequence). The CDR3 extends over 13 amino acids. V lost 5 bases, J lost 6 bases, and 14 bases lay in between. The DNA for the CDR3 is TGTGCCAGCAGCCGTCAGGCAGGACGCGAGCAGTACTTC. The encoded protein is CASSRQAGREQYF.

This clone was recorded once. The CDR3 nucleotides read TGTGCCAGCAGTCCCAGGGACACCTATGGCTACACCTTC. Translated: CASSPRDTYGYTF. The rearrangement links TRBV6-6 to TRBJ1-2; a possible D gene is TRBD1 (6 bases). The germline CDR1 and CDR2 sequences are MNHNY and SVGAGI (reference sequence). V lost 5 bases to trimming and J lost 4 bases, with 11 bases between them. This CDR3 contains 13 residues.

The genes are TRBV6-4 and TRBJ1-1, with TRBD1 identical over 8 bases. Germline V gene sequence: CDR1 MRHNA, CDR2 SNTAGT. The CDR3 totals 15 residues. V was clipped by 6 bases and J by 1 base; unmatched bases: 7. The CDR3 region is CASSLTGGGNTEAFF. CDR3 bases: TGTGCCAGCAGCTTAACAGGGGGAGGGAACACTGAAGCTTTCTTT.

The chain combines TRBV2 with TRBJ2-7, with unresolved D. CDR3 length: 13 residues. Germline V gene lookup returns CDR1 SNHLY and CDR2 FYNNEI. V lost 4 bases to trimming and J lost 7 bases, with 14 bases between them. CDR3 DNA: TGTGCCAGCAGTGGTAAGGGTCTGGGGGAGCAGTACTTC. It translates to CASSGKGLGEQYF.

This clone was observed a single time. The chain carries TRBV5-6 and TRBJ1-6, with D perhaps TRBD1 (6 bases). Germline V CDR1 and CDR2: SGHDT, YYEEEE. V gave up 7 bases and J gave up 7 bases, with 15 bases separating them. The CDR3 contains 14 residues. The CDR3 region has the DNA TGTGCCAGCTGCCTGAGGACAGCCAATTCACCCCTCCACTTT. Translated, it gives CASCLRTANSPLHF.

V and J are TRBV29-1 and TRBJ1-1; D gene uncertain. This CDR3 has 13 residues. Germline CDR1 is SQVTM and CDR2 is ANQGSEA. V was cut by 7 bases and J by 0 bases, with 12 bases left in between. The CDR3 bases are TGCAGCGCAAGAAAGGAATTGAACACTGAAGCTTTCTTT. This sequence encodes CSARKELNTEAFF.

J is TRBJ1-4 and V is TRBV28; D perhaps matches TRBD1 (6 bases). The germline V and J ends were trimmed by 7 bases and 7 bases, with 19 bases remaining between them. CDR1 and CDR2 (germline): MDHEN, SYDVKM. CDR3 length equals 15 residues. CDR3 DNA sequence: TGTGCCAGCAAAAACGACAGGCGCCTCGGTGAAAAACTGTTTTTT. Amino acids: CASKNDRRLGEKLFF.